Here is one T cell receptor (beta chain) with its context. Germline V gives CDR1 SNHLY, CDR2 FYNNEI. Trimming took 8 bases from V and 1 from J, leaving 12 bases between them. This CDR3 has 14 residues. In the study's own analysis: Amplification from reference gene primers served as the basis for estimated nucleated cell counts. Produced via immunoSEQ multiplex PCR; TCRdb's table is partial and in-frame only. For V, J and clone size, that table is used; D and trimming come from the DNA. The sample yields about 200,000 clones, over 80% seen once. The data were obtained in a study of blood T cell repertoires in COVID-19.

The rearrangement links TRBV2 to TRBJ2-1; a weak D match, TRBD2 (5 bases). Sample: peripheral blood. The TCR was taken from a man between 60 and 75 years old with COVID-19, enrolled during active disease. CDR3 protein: CASLLGASYNEQFF. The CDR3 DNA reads TGTGCCAGCCTTCTGGGAGCGTCCTACAATGAGCAGTTCTTC.